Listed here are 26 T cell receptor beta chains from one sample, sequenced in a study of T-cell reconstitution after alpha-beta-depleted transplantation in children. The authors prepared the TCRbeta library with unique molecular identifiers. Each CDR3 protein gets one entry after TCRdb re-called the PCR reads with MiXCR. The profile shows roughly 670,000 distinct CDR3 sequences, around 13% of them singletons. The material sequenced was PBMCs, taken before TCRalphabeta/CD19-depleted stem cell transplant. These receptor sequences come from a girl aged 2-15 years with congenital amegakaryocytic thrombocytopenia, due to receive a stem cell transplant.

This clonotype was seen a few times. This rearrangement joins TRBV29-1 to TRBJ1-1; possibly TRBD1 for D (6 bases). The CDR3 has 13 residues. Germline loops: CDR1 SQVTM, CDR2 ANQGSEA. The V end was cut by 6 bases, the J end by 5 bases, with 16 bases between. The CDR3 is CSVKSGAKTEAFF. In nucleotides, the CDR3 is TGCAGCGTGAAGTCAGGGGCGAAGACTGAAGCTTTCTTT.

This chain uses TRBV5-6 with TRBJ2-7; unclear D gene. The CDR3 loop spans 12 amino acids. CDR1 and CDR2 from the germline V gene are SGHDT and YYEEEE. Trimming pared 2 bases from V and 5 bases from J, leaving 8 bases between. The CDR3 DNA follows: TGTGCCAGCAGCTTACTAAAAAACGAGCAGTACTTC. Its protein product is CASSLLKNEQYF.

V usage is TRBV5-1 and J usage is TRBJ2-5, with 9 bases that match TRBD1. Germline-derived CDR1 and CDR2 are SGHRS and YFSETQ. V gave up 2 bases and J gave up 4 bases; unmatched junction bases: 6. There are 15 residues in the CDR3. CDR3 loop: CASSFTGTGIETQYF. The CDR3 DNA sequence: TGCGCCAGCAGCTTTACCGGGACAGGGATAGAGACCCAGTACTTC. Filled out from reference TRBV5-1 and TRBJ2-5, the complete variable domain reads KAGVTQTPRYLIKTRGQQVTLSCSPISGHRSVSWYQQTPGQGLQFLFEYFSETQRNKGNFPGRFSGRQFSNSRSEMNVSTLELGDSALYLCASSFTGTGIETQYFGPGTRLLVL.

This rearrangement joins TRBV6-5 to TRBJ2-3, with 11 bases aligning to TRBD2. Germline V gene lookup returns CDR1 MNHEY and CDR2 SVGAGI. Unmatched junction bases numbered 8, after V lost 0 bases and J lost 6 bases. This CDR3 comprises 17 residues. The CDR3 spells CASSYSIAGGQGDTQYF. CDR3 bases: TGTGCCAGCAGTTACTCGATAGCGGGAGGGCAAGGCGATACGCAGTATTTT.

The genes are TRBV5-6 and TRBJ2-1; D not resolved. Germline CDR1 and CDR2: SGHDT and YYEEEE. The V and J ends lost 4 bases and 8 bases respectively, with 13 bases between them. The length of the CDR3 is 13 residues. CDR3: CASSGISSDEQFF. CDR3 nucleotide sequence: TGTGCCAGCAGCGGGATCTCATCCGATGAGCAGTTCTTC.

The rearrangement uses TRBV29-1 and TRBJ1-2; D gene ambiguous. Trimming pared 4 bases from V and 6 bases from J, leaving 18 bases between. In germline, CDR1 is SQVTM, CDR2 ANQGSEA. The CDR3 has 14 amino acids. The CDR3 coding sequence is TGCAGCGTTGTACATGATACAATGGCCGATGGCTACACCTTC. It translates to CSVVHDTMADGYTF. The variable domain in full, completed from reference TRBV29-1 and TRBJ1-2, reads SAVISQKPSRDICQRGTSLTIQCQVDSQVTMMFWYRQQPGQSLTLIATANQGSEATYESGFVIDKFPISRPNLTFSTLTVSNMSPEDSSIYLCSVVHDTMADGYTFGSGTRLTVV.

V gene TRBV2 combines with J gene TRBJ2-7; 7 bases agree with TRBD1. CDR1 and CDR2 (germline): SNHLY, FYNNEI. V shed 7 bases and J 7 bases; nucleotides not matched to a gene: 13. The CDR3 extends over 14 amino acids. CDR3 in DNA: TGTGCCAGCAACAACAGGGGTCATTCGGGAGAGCAGTACTTC. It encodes CASNNRGHSGEQYF.

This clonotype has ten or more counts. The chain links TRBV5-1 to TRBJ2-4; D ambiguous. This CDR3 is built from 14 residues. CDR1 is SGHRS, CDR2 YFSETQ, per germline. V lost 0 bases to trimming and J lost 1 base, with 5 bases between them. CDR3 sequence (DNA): TGCGCCAGCAGCTTGGAAGCGGCCAAAAACATTCAGTACTTC. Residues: CASSLEAAKNIQYF.

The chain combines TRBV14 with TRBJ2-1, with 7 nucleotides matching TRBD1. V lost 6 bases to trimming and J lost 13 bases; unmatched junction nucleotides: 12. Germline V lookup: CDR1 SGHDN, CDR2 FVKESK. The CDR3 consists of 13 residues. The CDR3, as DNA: TGTGCCAGCAGTGGGACAGAAAATACCCCTCAGTTCTTC. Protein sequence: CASSGTENTPQFF.

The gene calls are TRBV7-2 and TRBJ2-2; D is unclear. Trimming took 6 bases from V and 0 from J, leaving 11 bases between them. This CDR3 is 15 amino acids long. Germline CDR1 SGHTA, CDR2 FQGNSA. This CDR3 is CASRGNPPNTGELFF. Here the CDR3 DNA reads TGTGCCAGCAGGGGGAATCCGCCGAACACCGGGGAGCTGTTTTTT. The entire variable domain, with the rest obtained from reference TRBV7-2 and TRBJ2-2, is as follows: GAGVSQSPSNKVTEKGKDVELRCDPISGHTALYWYRQSLGQGLEFLIYFQGNSAPDKSGLPSDRFSAERTGGSVSTLTIQRTQQEDSAVYLCASRGNPPNTGELFFGEGSRLTVL.

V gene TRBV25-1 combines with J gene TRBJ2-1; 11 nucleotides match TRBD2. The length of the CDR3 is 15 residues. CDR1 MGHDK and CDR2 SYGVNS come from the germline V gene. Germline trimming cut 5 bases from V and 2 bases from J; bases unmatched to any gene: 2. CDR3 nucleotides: TGTGCCAGCAGTCAACTAGCGGGAGCCTACAATGAGCAGTTCTTC. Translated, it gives CASSQLAGAYNEQFF.

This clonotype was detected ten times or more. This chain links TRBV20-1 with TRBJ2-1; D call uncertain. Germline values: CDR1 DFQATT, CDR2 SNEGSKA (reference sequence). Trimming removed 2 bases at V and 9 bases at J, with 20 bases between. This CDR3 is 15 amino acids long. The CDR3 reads CSARSSVIAAGEQFF. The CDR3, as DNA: TGCAGTGCTAGATCATCCGTAATAGCCGCCGGTGAGCAGTTCTTC.

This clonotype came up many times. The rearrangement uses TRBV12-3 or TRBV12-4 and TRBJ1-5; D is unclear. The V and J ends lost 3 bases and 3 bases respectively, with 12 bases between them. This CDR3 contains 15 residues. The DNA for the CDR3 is TGTGCCAGCAGTTTTCAATACCCACACAATCAGCCCCAGCATTTT. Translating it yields CASSFQYPHNQPQHF.

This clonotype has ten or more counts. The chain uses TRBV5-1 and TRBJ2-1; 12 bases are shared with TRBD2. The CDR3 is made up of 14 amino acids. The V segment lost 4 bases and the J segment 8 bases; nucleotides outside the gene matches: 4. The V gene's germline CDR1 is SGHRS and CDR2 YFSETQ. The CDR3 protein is CASSVTSGSDEQFF. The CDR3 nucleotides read TGCGCCAGCAGCGTGACTAGCGGGAGCGATGAGCAGTTCTTC.

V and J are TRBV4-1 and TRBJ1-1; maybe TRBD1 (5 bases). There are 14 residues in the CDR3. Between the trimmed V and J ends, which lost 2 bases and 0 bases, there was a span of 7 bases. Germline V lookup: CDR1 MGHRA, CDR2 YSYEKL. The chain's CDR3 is CASSQRGMNTEAFF. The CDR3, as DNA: TGCGCCAGCAGCCAACGGGGGATGAACACTGAAGCTTTCTTT.

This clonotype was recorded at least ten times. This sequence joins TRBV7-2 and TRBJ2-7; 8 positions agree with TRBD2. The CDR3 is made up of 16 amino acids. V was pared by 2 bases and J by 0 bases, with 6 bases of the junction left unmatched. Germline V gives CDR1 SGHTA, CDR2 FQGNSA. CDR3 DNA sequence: TGTGCCAGCAGCTTATATATAGCGGGACACTCCTACGAGCAGTACTTC. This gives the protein CASSLYIAGHSYEQYF.

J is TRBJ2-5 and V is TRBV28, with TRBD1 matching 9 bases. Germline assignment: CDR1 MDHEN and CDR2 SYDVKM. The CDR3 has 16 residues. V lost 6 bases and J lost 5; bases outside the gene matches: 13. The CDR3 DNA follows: TGTGCCAGCAGCCCCGCGCCCGGGACAGGGCAGGAGACCCAGTACTTC. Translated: CASSPAPGTGQETQYF.

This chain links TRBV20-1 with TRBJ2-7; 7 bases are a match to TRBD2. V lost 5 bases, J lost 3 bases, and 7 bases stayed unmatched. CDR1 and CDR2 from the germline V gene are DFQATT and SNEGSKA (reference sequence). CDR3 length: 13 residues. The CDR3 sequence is CSALGLYNYEQYF. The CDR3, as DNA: TGCAGTGCTCTGGGACTATACAACTACGAGCAGTACTTC.

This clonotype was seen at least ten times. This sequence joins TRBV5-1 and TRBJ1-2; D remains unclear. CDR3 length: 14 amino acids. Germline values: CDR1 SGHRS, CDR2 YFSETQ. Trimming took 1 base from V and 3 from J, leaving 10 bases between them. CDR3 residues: CASSLISGYYGYTF. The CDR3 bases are TGCGCCAGCAGCTTGATTTCAGGATACTATGGCTACACCTTC.

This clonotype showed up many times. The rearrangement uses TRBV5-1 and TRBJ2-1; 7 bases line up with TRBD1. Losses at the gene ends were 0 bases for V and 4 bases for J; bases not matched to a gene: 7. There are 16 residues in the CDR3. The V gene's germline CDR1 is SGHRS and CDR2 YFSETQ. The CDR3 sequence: CASSLGQGGVYNEQFF. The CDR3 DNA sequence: TGCGCCAGCAGCTTGGGGCAAGGGGGCGTATACAATGAGCAGTTCTTC.

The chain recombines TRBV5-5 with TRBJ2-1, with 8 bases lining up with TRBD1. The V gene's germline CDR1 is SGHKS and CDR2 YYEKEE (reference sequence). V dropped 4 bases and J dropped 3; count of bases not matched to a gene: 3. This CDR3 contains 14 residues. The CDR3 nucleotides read TGTGCCAGCAGCCCGACAGGGGACTACAATGAGCAGTTCTTC. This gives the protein CASSPTGDYNEQFF.

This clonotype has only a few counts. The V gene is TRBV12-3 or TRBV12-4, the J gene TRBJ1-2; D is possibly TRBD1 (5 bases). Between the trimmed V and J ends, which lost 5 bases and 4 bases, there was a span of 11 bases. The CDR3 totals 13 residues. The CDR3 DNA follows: TGTGCCAGCAGTCCGGACACATCCTATGGCTACACCTTC. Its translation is CASSPDTSYGYTF.

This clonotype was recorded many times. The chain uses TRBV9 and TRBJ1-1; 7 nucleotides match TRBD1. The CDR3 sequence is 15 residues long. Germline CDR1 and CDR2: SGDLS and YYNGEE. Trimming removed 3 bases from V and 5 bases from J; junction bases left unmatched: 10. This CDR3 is CASSALGGQGTEAFF. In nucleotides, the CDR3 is TGTGCCAGCAGCGCGTTAGGGGGCCAAGGGACTGAAGCTTTCTTT.

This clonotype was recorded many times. The chain's CDR3 is CASSSRTPASTDTQYF. CDR3 bases: TGCGCCAGCAGTTCCCGGACACCAGCTAGCACAGATACGCAGTATTTT. The genes are TRBV5-1 and TRBJ2-3, with D possibly being TRBD1 (5 bases). CDR3 length equals 16 residues. Germline V lookup: CDR1 SGHRS, CDR2 YFSETQ. V was cut by 5 bases and J by 0 bases, with 16 bases left in between.

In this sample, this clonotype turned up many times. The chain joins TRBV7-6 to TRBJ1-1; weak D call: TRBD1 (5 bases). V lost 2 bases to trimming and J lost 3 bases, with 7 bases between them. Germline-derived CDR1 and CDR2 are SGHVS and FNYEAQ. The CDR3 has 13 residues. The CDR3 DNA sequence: TGTGCCAGCAGCTTATTGGGGGACACTGAAGCTTTCTTT. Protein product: CASSLLGDTEAFF. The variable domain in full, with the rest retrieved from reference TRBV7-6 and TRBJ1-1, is GAGVSQSPRYKVTKRGQDVALRCDPISGHVSLYWYRQALGQGPEFLTYFNYEAQQDKSGLPNDRFSAERPEGSISTLTIQRTEQRDSAMYRCASSLLGDTEAFFGQGTRLTVV.

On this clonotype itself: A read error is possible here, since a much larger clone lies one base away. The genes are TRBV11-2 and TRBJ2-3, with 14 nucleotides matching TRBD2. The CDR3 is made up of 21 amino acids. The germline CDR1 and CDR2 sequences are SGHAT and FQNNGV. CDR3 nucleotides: TGTGCCAGCAGCTACCCCGGGACTAGCGGGAGAGTTGTAGGGCGCACAGATACGCCGTATTTT. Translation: CASSYPGTSGRVVGRTDTPYF.